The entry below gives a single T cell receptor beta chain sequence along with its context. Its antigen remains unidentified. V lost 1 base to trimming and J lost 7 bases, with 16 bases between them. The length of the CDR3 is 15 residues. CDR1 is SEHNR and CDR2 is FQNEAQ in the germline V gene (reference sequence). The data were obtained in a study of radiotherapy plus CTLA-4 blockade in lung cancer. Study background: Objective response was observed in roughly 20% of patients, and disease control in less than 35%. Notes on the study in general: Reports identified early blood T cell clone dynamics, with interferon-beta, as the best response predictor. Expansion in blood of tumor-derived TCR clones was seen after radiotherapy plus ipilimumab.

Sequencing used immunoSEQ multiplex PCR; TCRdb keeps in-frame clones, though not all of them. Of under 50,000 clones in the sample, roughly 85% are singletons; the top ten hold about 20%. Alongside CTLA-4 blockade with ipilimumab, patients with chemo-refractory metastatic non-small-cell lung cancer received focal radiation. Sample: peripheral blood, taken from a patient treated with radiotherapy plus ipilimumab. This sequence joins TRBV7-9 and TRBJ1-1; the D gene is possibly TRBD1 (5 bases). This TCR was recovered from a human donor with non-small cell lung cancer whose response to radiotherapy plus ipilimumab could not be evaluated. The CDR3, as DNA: TGTGCCAGCAGCTTAGGAGGCCGACAGTCTATTGAAGCTTTCTTT. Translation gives CASSLGGRQSIEAFF.